The rows below give T cell receptor beta chains drawn from one sample of a study of graft-versus-host responses after intestinal transplantation. Repertoires were generated with immunoSEQ multiplex PCR, while TCRdb's copy carries only in-frame clones and drops some. The repertoire holds about 98,000 clones, with approximately 85% as singletons. The sequenced sample was PBMCs, obtained 255 days after intestinal transplant. These receptors were obtained from a human patient who received an intestinal transplant, so some T cells may come from the graft donor. Both conserved end residues are part of each CDR3. D genes are given only for firm matches. Clone size is shown for a subset of rows, as once, few, many or a class of expanded clone.

cdr3_nt cdr3_aa clone_size j_call v_call d_call
TGCAGCGTTGGTAGGGGGGACATGAACACTGAAGCTTTCTTT CSVGRGDMNTEAFF . TRBJ1-1 TRBV29-1 .
TGTGCCAGCAGGGCATCGTCGGGAAGAGGACTGTTTTTT CASRASSGRGLFF . TRBJ1-4 TRBV14 .
TGTGCCAGCCGGAGGACTACAGGGGTTAGGGGTGAAGCTTTCTTT CASRRTTGVRGEAFF . TRBJ1-1 TRBV6-5 TRBD1
TGTGCCAGCCAACGACTAGCGGGAACCTACGAGCAGTACTTC CASQRLAGTYEQYF . TRBJ2-7 TRBV6-5 TRBD2
TGTGCCAGCAGCGAGCAGAGCTCCTATAATTCACCCCTCCACTTT CASSEQSSYNSPLHF . TRBJ1-6 TRBV9 .
TGTGCTAGTGGTTTGGTAGCCGCTACGGGGACAGGGTCCACTGAAGCTTTCTTT CASGLVAATGTGSTEAFF . TRBJ1-1 TRBV12-5 TRBD1
TGTGCCACCAGCAGAGATTTATCGGGGGGGTACACAGATACGCAGTATTTT CATSRDLSGGYTDTQYF . TRBJ2-3 TRBV15 TRBD2
TGTGCCAGCAGCGCGCCAATTCGGGACAACTATGGCTACACCTTC CASSAPIRDNYGYTF few TRBJ1-2 TRBV11-3 .
TGTGCCGGTCTATCTTCCTACAATGAGCAGTTCTTC CAGLSSYNEQFF . TRBJ2-1 TRBV6-1 .
TGTGCCAGCAGCTTAACGGGGGGGAGTACATCGGAAGCTTTCTTT CASSLTGGSTSEAFF . TRBJ1-1 TRBV7-3 .
TGTGCCATCAGCCCCGGGACAGGGGTTTCTGGAAACACCATATATTTT CAISPGTGVSGNTIYF few TRBJ1-3 TRBV10-3 TRBD1
TGTGCCAGCAATAACCCGCCGGTTAATTCACCCCTCCACTTT CASNNPPVNSPLHF . TRBJ1-6 TRBV6-5 .
TGCAGCGTCGGGACGGGAAAAAACATTCAGTACTTC CSVGTGKNIQYF . TRBJ2-4 TRBV29-1 .
TGTGCCAGCAGTAACGGGACAGTGTACCAAGAGACCCAGTACTTC CASSNGTVYQETQYF few TRBJ2-5 TRBV28 TRBD1
TGCGCCAGCAGCTTGTCGGGGCCCCCCTACAATGAGCAGTTCTTC CASSLSGPPYNEQFF . TRBJ2-1 TRBV5-1 .
TGTGCCAGCAGTCGTTGGGGGAATTACAATGAGCAGTTCTTC CASSRWGNYNEQFF . TRBJ2-1 TRBV2 .
TGTGCCAGCAGTTCCTTGGGACAGGGGATCGATGGCTACACCTTC CASSSLGQGIDGYTF . TRBJ1-2 TRBV27 TRBD1
TGTGCCAGTAGTTCCTACTCCGGGACAGGGGGTAACGAGCAGTACTTC CASSSYSGTGGNEQYF . TRBJ2-7 TRBV19 TRBD1
TGTGCCTGGAGTGCCTTGGACGAGCAGTACTTC CAWSALDEQYF . TRBJ2-7 TRBV30 .
TGTGCCAGTAGTAAGCGCGACACCGGGGAGCTGTTTTTT CASSKRDTGELFF . TRBJ2-2 TRBV19 .
TGTGCCAGCAGTGAACTACGGACGGCAAGCTATGGCTACACCTTC CASSELRTASYGYTF . TRBJ1-2 TRBV6-1 .
TGTGCCAGCAGCTTGGATCGGACAGGGCCCCACGAGCAGTACTTC CASSLDRTGPHEQYF . TRBJ2-7 TRBV5-4 TRBD1
TGTGCCAGCAGCTTAGCTGGGGGCAGGGGCACTGAAGCTTTCTTT CASSLAGGRGTEAFF . TRBJ1-1 TRBV11-2 .
TGTGCCACCAGCAGAGATTTGGGGCCGAACACCGGGGAGCTGTTTTTT CATSRDLGPNTGELFF . TRBJ2-2 TRBV15 .
TGTGCCAGCAGCCGGGGAGAGGGACAGGGCTACGAGCAGTACTTC CASSRGEGQGYEQYF . TRBJ2-7 TRBV4-2 TRBD1
TGCAGCGTTGCCCACCGCCTCAAAGAGACCCAGTACTTC CSVAHRLKETQYF . TRBJ2-5 TRBV29-1 .
TGTGCCAGCAGCGAGCAGGGCAATGAGCAGTTCTTC CASSEQGNEQFF . TRBJ2-1 TRBV5-6 .
TGCGCCAGCAGCTTCGGGCATCCCGTGACCAACTCCTACAATGAGCAGTTCTTC CASSFGHPVTNSYNEQFF . TRBJ2-1 TRBV5-1 .
TGTGCCTGGACCGGACAGGTTGACAATGAGCAGTTCTTC CAWTGQVDNEQFF . TRBJ2-1 TRBV30 TRBD1
TGTGCCAGCAATCAGGGTAGCGGGGGGGCGAATGAGCAGTTCTTC CASNQGSGGANEQFF . TRBJ2-1 TRBV25-1 TRBD2
TGTGCCAGCAGCGTAGCTCCACAGGGGGCTAACGGGGAGCTGTTTTTT CASSVAPQGANGELFF . TRBJ2-2 TRBV9 TRBD1
TGTGCCAGCAGTTCCTATGGACAGGGGCGGAACTATGGCTACACCTTC CASSSYGQGRNYGYTF . TRBJ1-2 TRBV27 TRBD1
TGTGCCAGCAGTTTTTCTAATAGCAATCAGCCCCAGCATTTT CASSFSNSNQPQHF . TRBJ1-5 TRBV27 .
TGTGCCAGCAGCCTGCTGGCGGGGGGGCTTGAAGAGCAGTACTTC CASSLLAGGLEEQYF . TRBJ2-7 TRBV7-6 TRBD2